The 10 T cell receptor beta chains listed next were all sequenced from one sample in a study of T-cell memory formation after mild COVID-19 (dated by TCRdb to the early 2020s). The library was produced with 5' RACE. For sequencing, an Illumina NovaSeq 6000 was employed. The public reads were reprocessed in TCRdb via fastp at Q25 and MiXCR, keeping in-frame beta chains. Rows with one shared CDR3 protein collapse into an entry with the most common genes and DNA. This sample comprises 450,000 or so distinct CDR3 sequences, roughly 25% of them detected only once. The leading ten clones occupy 12% of the sample. What was sequenced was PBMCs or a T cell subset sorted from them (not recorded which). These TCRs come from an adult woman who had mild COVID-19 (a few samples of this study predate the infection). The sample titles of this study are shuffled in the database, so cell type and time point are left out; the donor was told from shared clones.

The V call is TRBV29-1, the J call TRBJ1-2; 10 bases line up with TRBD1. Germline V gene sequence: CDR1 SQVTM, CDR2 ANQGSEA. V dropped 6 bases and J dropped 8; count of bases not matched to a gene: 9. The CDR3 runs 13 residues. The CDR3 sequence: CSVYRDRGKGYTF. DNA of the CDR3: TGCAGCGTGTACCGGGACAGGGGTAAAGGCTACACCTTC. Together with reference TRBV29-1 and TRBJ1-2, the CDR3 gives the full variable domain: SAVISQKPSRDICQRGTSLTIQCQVDSQVTMMFWYRQQPGQSLTLIATANQGSEATYESGFVIDKFPISRPNLTFSTLTVSNMSPEDSSIYLCSVYRDRGKGYTFGSGTRLTVV.

This clonotype showed up just a few times. The chain recombines TRBV20-1 with TRBJ2-3, with 8 bases lining up with TRBD2. Per germline, CDR1 DFQATT and CDR2 SNEGSKA (reference sequence). The CDR3 spans 14 residues. V was clipped by 5 bases and J by 0 bases; unmatched bases: 4. DNA for the CDR3: TGCAGTGCTCCGGGAGGGTTTAGCACAGATACGCAGTATTTT. Its protein is CSAPGGFSTDTQYF.

The chain joins TRBV4-1 to TRBJ2-7; D not certain. V lost 0 bases to trimming and J lost 4 bases, with 13 bases between them. From germline, CDR1 is MGHRA and CDR2 YSYEKL. CDR3 length equals 15 residues. This CDR3 is CASSQDVLGEYEQYF. The CDR3 bases are TGCGCCAGCAGCCAAGACGTTCTAGGCGAATACGAGCAGTACTTC.

The chain couples TRBV2 to TRBJ2-7; 7 nucleotides align to TRBD1. CDR1 SNHLY and CDR2 FYNNEI come from the germline V gene. V was clipped by 7 bases and J by 2 bases; unmatched bases: 11. The CDR3 covers 15 residues. The CDR3 is CASKVDRSPTYEQYF. CDR3 DNA: TGTGCCAGCAAGGTGGACAGGTCCCCCACCTACGAGCAGTACTTC.

The rearrangement links TRBV7-2 to TRBJ2-1; possible D gene TRBD1, 5 bases. Germline V gene sequence: CDR1 SGHTA, CDR2 FQGNSA. Trimming removed 5 bases from V and 0 bases from J, with 14 bases in between. This CDR3 has 16 residues. The DNA for the CDR3 is TGTGCCAGCAGCCCCATGGGGCAGAGCTCCTACAATGAGCAGTTCTTC. Translating gives CASSPMGQSSYNEQFF.

The genes are TRBV20-1 and TRBJ1-1, with a possible D match to TRBD1 (5 bases). From germline, CDR1 is DFQATT and CDR2 SNEGSKA (reference sequence). The CDR3 spans 12 residues. Trimming took off 5 bases at V and 1 base at J, with 8 bases between the two ends. CDR3 nucleotides: TGCAGTGCTTCCCAGGGGAACACTGAAGCTTTCTTT. This encodes CSASQGNTEAFF.

The chain recombines TRBV6-1 with TRBJ2-5; D call uncertain. The germline gives CDR1 MNHNS, CDR2 SASEGT. V was shortened by 1 base and J by 5 bases, with 14 bases between the two germline ends. The CDR3 is made up of 15 amino acids. CDR3 nucleotides: TGTGCCAGCAGTGAAGTTGTTGGTGTCGGGGAGACCCAGTACTTC. This gives the protein CASSEVVGVGETQYF.

The table lists this clonotype with a few counts. V usage is TRBV5-1 and J usage is TRBJ1-2, with TRBD1 matching over 10 bases. Germline V gene lookup returns CDR1 SGHRS and CDR2 YFSETQ. With 4 bases clipped from V and 8 bases from J, the junction kept 14 bases outside the gene matches. The CDR3 is 16 amino acids. This CDR3 reads CASSLPTGTGVEGYTF. Written as DNA, the CDR3 is TGCGCCAGCAGCCTACCCACCGGGACAGGGGTGGAAGGCTACACCTTC.

The rearrangement links TRBV7-3 to TRBJ1-6; tentatively, D is TRBD1 (5 bases). This CDR3 has 14 amino acids. The V end lost 4 bases, the J end lost 10 bases, and 14 bases lay between the germline ends. Germline loops: CDR1 SGHTA, CDR2 FQGTGA. The CDR3 here is CASSSQGVISPLHF. The CDR3, as DNA: TGTGCCAGCAGCTCCCAGGGTGTTATCTCACCCCTCCACTTT.

V is TRBV12-3 or TRBV12-4 and J is TRBJ1-5; 7 bases are shared with TRBD1. The V gene end was trimmed by 7 bases and the J gene end by 0 bases; junction bases not matched to a gene: 9. This CDR3 comprises 16 residues. CDR3 protein: CASKEGGQLSNQPQHF. The CDR3 DNA reads TGTGCCAGCAAAGAAGGGGGACAGCTTAGCAATCAGCCCCAGCATTTT.